This TCR beta chain emerged from a study of blood T cell repertoires in COVID-19. Authors' data handling: Amplification of reference gene primers was used by the study to estimate nucleated cell counts. Data came from immunoSEQ multiplex PCR; TCRdb stores just in-frame clones and leaves some out. V and J calls and clone size are copied from that table; D and trimming were computed from the DNA. The sample carries about 200,000 clones, about 76% recorded once. CDR3 length: 14 amino acids. Germline CDR1 reads SNHLY; CDR2 reads FYNNEI. V lost 6 bases to trimming and J lost 7 bases, with 16 bases between them. Adults between roughly 18 and 89 years of age took part from about 24 US areas. Self-reported history from a screening survey and questionnaire set each donor's cohort.

This chain connects TRBV2 to TRBJ1-5; possibly TRBD1 for D (5 bases). The clonotype originates from a woman aged 45-65 years with acute COVID-19. The source material was PBMCs or T cells enriched from blood (not recorded which). The CDR3: CASRWGGTGQPQHF. The CDR3 DNA follows: TGTGCCAGCAGATGGGGGGGAACCGGACAGCCCCAGCATTTT.